These T cell receptor beta chains were read from a single sample in a study of blood T cells in healthy people across ages. In TCRdb, the 5' RACE reads were re-called with MiXCR into one record per CDR3 protein. The top ten hold less than 20% of the sample, which has some 710,000 distinct CDR3 sequences, about 42% seen once. Sequencing was performed on blood. The receptors come from an elderly man in good health. Each CDR3 is given with its conserved first and last residue. D genes are given only for firm matches. For some rows the clone size is stated as once, few or many, or as a class when expanded; others skip it.

d_gene	abundance	v_gene	j_gene	CDR3nt	CDR3aa
TRBD1	.	TRBV5-1	TRBJ1-2	TGCGCCAGCAGCTTAGACAGGGTCGACTATGGCTGCACCTTC	CASSLDRVDYGCTF
TRBD2	.	TRBV9	TRBJ2-7	TGTGCCAGCAGCGCTCCCGGGACTAGCGGAATAAGAGGTGAGCAGTACTTC	CASSAPGTSGIRGEQYF
.	.	TRBV3-1	TRBJ2-3	TGTGCCAGCAGCCAAGATCTAACAGCGGGTACACTCACAGATACGCAGTATTTT	CASSQDLTAGTLTDTQYF
.	.	TRBV7-2	TRBJ2-5	TGTGCCAGCAGCCCCTATATAGCGCAACTTGTCAATGAGCAGTACTTC	CASSPYIAQLVNEQYF
TRBD1	.	TRBV29-1	TRBJ2-4	TGCAGCGTTGGGACAGGGCACATTCAGTACTTC	CSVGTGHIQYF
.	.	TRBV12-3/TRBV12-4	TRBJ2-7	TGTGCCAGCAGCCCAGAGACAGACTCCTACGAGCAGTACTTC	CASSPETDSYEQYF
.	.	TRBV7-6	TRBJ2-6	TGTGCCAGCAGCGTCAGGGCTGGGGCCAACGTCCTGACTTTC	CASSVRAGANVLTF
.	.	TRBV20-1	TRBJ1-5	TGCAGTGCTAGTATTCAGGGTTCAACGAATCAGCCCCAGCATTTT	CSASIQGSTNQPQHF
.	.	TRBV5-1	TRBJ2-5	TGCGCCAGCAGCTTGGGAGGGCCTAGGGAGACCCAGTACTTC	CASSLGGPRETQYF
TRBD2	.	TRBV5-1	TRBJ2-1	TGCGCCAGCAGCTTGGTGGCGGGAGTTTCCGAGCAGTTCTTC	CASSLVAGVSEQFF
TRBD1	.	TRBV2	TRBJ2-1	TGTGCCAGCAGAGTCACACAGGGGGGCTCCTACAATGAGCAGTTCTTC	CASRVTQGGSYNEQFF
.	few	TRBV10-2	TRBJ1-2	TGCGCCAGCAGTGTAAGGCCTAACTATGGCTACACCTTC	CASSVRPNYGYTF
.	.	TRBV9	TRBJ2-1	TGTGCCAGCAGCGGGAGGGTACACAATGAGCAGTTCTTC	CASSGRVHNEQFF
TRBD1	.	TRBV5-1	TRBJ2-7	TGCGCCAGCAGCTTGCCGCCACAGGGGAATTTCTACAATGAGCAGTACTTC	CASSLPPQGNFYNEQYF
TRBD2	few	TRBV20-1	TRBJ2-3	TGCAGTGCTACTCGGGAGGGATTAACCAGAGATACGCAGTATTTT	CSATREGLTRDTQYF
.	.	TRBV9	TRBJ2-5	TGTGCCAGCAGCGTAGCAGGGGGCGCGGGGGAGCAGTACTTC	CASSVAGGAGEQYF
TRBD2	many	TRBV5-1	TRBJ2-7	TGCGCCAGCAGCTTGGTGAGTAGCGGGAGCTACGAGCAGTACTTC	CASSLVSSGSYEQYF
.	few	TRBV15	TRBJ2-5	TGTGCCACCAGCAGAGGGGCGGAACAAGAGACCCAGTACTTC	CATSRGAEQETQYF
.	.	TRBV2	TRBJ1-3	TGTGCCAGCAGTCCGCGGGTGAAGGGGTCTGGAAACACCATATATTTT	CASSPRVKGSGNTIYF
TRBD2	few	TRBV5-4	TRBJ2-3	TGTGCCAGCAGCTACAGACTAGCGGAACGCACAGATACGCAGTATTTT	CASSYRLAERTDTQYF
.	few	TRBV9	TRBJ1-1	TGTGCCAGCAGCGTAGAAGGGCGTGGAGCTTTCTTT	CASSVEGRGAFF
.	many	TRBV29-1	TRBJ2-6	TGCAGCGTCCTCACCAGGGGAGGCTCTGGGGCCAACGTCCTGACTTTC	CSVLTRGGSGANVLTF
.	.	TRBV5-1	TRBJ2-3	TGCGCCAGTCGGTCTTTCACTAGCACAGATACGCAGTATTTT	CASRSFTSTDTQYF